This is a list of T cell receptor beta chains from one sample in a study of PD-L1 blockade in urothelial cancer. TCRdb keeps only in-frame clones here, not all; method: immunoSEQ multiplex PCR. The table has under 150,000 clones, around 89% seen once; the top ten hold roughly 1.7%. The specimen comprised PBMCs, sampled around atezolizumab (anti-PD-L1) treatment. The receptors shown here come from a man between 60 and 75 years old with urothelial cancer. The CDR3 runs from the conserved cysteine through the conserved F or W. D genes are given only for firm matches. The size entry is marked missing in some rows and otherwise reads once, few, many or a size class.

>NA|TRBJ1-3|TRBV19|NA
CASISGNTIYF
TGTGCCAGTATATCCGGAAACACCATATATTTT
>TRBD1|TRBJ1-1|TRBV5-1|NA
CASSGPRQGLNTEAFF
TGCGCCAGCAGCGGACCAAGACAGGGTTTGAACACTGAAGCTTTCTTT
>TRBD1|TRBJ1-4|TRBV27|few
CASSSNRGEKLFF
TGTGCCAGCAGCTCCAACAGGGGGGAAAAACTGTTTTTT
>TRBD1|TRBJ1-2|TRBV30|once
CAGGHRGYGYTF
TGTGCTGGAGGCCACAGGGGCTATGGCTACACCTTC
>TRBD2|TRBJ2-7|TRBV7-9|NA
CASSPPMSGAPLGYEQYF
TGTGCCAGCAGCCCTCCCATGAGCGGGGCCCCGTTGGGCTACGAGCAGTACTTC
>NA|TRBJ2-5|TRBV19|NA
CASSGRGGGQETQYF
TGTGCCAGTAGCGGGCGGGGAGGAGGACAAGAGACCCAGTACTTC
>NA|TRBJ1-1|TRBV7-9|NA
CASSPHGENTEAFF
TGTGCCAGCAGCCCCCACGGGGAGAACACTGAAGCTTTCTTT
>NA|TRBJ2-5|TRBV5-1|NA
CASSPRRETQYF
TGCGCCAGCAGCCCGAGAAGAGAGACCCAGTACTTC
>NA|TRBJ2-7|TRBV5-4|NA
CASSLAQGPAGEQYF
TGTGCCAGCAGCTTGGCGCAGGGTCCCGCAGGCGAGCAGTACTTC
>NA|TRBJ1-1|TRBV5-5|NA
CASSFEALNTEAFF
TGTGCCAGCAGCTTTGAAGCCCTGAACACTGAAGCTTTCTTT
>TRBD2|TRBJ2-1|TRBV6-5|NA
CASRGGDPYNEQFF
TGTGCCAGCAGGGGGGGGGACCCCTACAATGAGCAGTTCTTC
>TRBD2|TRBJ2-3|TRBV7-3|NA
CASSLPLAGVSDTQYF
TGTGCCAGCAGCCTTCCTTTAGCGGGAGTTTCAGATACGCAGTATTTT
>NA|TRBJ2-2|TRBV27|NA
CASSSSGTLNTGELFF
TGTGCCAGCAGTTCATCCGGGACTTTGAACACCGGGGAGCTGTTTTTT
>TRBD1|TRBJ1-2|TRBV5-1|NA
CASKGADNYGYTF
TGCGCCAGTAAGGGGGCGGATAACTATGGCTACACCTTC
>NA|TRBJ1-1|TRBV28|NA
CASSSEARGRTEAFF
TGTGCCAGCAGTTCCGAAGCTCGGGGGAGGACTGAAGCTTTCTTT
>NA|TRBJ2-7|TRBV5-1|NA
CASSLTAYEQYF
TGCGCCAGCAGCCTGACAGCGTACGAGCAGTACTTC
>NA|TRBJ1-4|TRBV18|NA
CASSPGGGLFF
TGTGCCAGCTCACCAGGCGGAGGACTGTTTTTT
>TRBD2|TRBJ2-3|TRBV28|NA
CASRTSGTADTQYF
TGTGCCAGCAGGACTAGCGGGACAGCTGATACGCAGTATTTT
>NA|TRBJ1-1|TRBV7-8|NA
CASSLKGRGPNTEAFF
TGTGCCAGCAGCTTAAAGGGCAGGGGCCCGAACACTGAAGCTTTCTTT
>NA|TRBJ2-1|TRBV11-2|once
CASSPGSRRGNEQFF
TGTGCCAGCAGCCCAGGGAGCCGGAGGGGAAATGAGCAGTTCTTC
>NA|TRBJ2-5|TRBV9|NA
CASSGSTGYQETQYF
TGTGCCAGCAGCGGGTCGACGGGGTACCAAGAGACCCAGTACTTC
>NA|TRBJ2-5|TRBV10-3|NA
CAISPSTTGVETQYF
TGTGCCATCAGCCCTTCTACCACGGGGGTGGAGACCCAGTACTTC
>TRBD1|TRBJ2-7|TRBV19|NA
CASSIGSPGQTYEQYF
TGTGCCAGTAGTATAGGTTCTCCGGGACAGACCTACGAGCAGTACTTC
>NA|TRBJ2-7|TRBV2|NA
CASKDNEQYF
TGTGCCAGCAAGGACAACGAGCAGTACTTC
>NA|TRBJ1-6|TRBV27|NA
CASSFGPNSPLHF
TGTGCCAGCAGTTTTGGCCCTAATTCACCCCTCCACTTT
>TRBD2|TRBJ2-5|TRBV5-1|once
CASSLAPSGTEETQYF
TGCGCCAGCAGCTTGGCCCCTAGCGGGACAGAAGAGACCCAGTACTTC
>NA|TRBJ2-7|TRBV28|NA
CASRPQGYEQYF
TGTGCCAGCAGACCACAGGGATACGAGCAGTACTTC
>NA|TRBJ1-5|TRBV19|once
CASSILQGSNQPQHF
TGTGCCAGTAGTATTTTACAGGGTAGCAATCAGCCCCAGCATTTT